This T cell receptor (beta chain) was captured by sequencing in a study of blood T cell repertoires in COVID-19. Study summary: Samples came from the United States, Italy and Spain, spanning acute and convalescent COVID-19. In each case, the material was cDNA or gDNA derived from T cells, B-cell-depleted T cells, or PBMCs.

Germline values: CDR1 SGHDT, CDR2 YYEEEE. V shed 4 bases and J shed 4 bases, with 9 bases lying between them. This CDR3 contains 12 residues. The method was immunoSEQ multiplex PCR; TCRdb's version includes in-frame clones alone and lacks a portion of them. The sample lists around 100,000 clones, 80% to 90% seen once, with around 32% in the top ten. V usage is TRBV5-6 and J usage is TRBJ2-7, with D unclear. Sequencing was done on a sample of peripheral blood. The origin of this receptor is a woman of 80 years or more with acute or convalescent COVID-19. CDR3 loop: CASSRALYEQYF. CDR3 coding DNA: TGTGCCAGCAGCAGAGCACTTTACGAGCAGTACTTC.